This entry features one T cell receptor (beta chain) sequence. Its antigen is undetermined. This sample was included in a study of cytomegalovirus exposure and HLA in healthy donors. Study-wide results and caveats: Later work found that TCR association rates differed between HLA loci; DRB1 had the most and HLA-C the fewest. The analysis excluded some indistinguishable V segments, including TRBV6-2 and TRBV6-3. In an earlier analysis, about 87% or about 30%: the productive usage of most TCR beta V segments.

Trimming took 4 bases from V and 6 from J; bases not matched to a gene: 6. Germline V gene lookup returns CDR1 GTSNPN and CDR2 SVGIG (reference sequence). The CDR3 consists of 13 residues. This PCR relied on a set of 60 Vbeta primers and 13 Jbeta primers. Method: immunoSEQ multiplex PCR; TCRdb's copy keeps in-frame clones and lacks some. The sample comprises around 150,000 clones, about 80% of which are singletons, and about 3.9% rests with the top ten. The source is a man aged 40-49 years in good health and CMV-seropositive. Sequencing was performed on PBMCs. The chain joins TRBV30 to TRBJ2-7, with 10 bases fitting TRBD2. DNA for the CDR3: TGTGCCTGGACACTAGCGGGAACCCCCGAGCAGTACTTC. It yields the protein CAWTLAGTPEQYF.